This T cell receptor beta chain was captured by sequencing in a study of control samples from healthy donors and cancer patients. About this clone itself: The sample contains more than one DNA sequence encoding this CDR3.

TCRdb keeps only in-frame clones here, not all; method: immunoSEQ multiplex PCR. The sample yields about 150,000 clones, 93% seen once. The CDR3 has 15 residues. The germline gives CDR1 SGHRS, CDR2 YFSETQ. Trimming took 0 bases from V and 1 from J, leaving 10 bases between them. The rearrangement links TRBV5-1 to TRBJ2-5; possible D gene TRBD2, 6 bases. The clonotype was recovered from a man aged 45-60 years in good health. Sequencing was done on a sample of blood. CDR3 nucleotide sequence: TGCGCCAGCAGCTTGGCTACGGGAGTCCAAGAGACCCAGTACTTC. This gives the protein CASSLATGVQETQYF.